This entry concerns a single T cell receptor beta chain. The antigen is not known. This CDR3 contains 15 residues. Germline V gene lookup returns CDR1 SGHRS and CDR2 YFSETQ. The ends lost 7 bases at V and 2 bases at J; junction bases unmatched: 8. Each sample provided at least 6 micrograms of extracted total RNA. With a J-beta primer mix and a sample-barcoded 5' primer, a second PCR ran 7 to 11 cycles. Every molecule of cDNA carried a tag from a template-switch adaptor with 12 random nucleotides. TCRdb itself ran the 5' RACE reads through MiXCR, one entry per CDR3 protein. The sample includes about 1.8 million distinct CDR3 sequences, about 50% of them seen just once. The sample comes from a study of blood T cells in healthy people across ages. Whole-study findings and limits: What prevented conclusive comparison of naive and antigen-experienced cells was that PBMCs were unsorted. In these data, TCR beta diversity tracked strongly with naive T cell percentage.

The sequence came from a woman in her 40s in good health. The rearrangement links TRBV5-1 to TRBJ2-3, with 9 positions matching TRBD1. Sequencing was carried out using blood. In nucleotides, the CDR3 is TGCGCCAGCCAGGGTACAGGGGGCTTCACAGATACGCAGTATTTT. It yields the protein CASQGTGGFTDTQYF.